These 28 T cell receptor beta chains were sequenced from one sample in a study of shared clonotypes between healthy human individuals. Only CD45RO-negative cells positively selected for CCR7 counted as naive CD8 cells, so terminally differentiated effector memory CD45RA+ cells were excluded. Measured with immunoSEQ multiplex PCR; TCRdb has only the in-frame clones, and not every one. The data show more than 600,000 clones, with approximately 90% seen just once and roughly 22% held by the top ten. Sequencing was done on a sample of naive CD8+ T cells sorted from blood. The receptors were gathered from a man aged 25 to 40 in good health.

The V gene is TRBV29-1, the J gene TRBJ2-7; TRBD1 agrees at 9 bases. Unmatched junction bases numbered 10, after V lost 6 bases and J lost 10 bases. Germline assignment: CDR1 SQVTM and CDR2 ANQGSEA. The CDR3 consists of 12 residues. This chain's CDR3 is CSVEGTGSFQYF. CDR3 DNA: TGCAGCGTGGAGGGGACAGGGTCTTTCCAGTACTTC.

The J gene is TRBJ2-7, the V gene TRBV6-6; 7 nucleotides match TRBD1. This CDR3 has 15 amino acids. Germline-derived CDR1 and CDR2 are MNHNY and SVGAGI (reference sequence). Trimming took 5 bases from V and 5 from J; bases not matched to a gene: 12. CDR3 amino acids: CASSTNRGPLNEQYF. The CDR3 region has the DNA TGTGCCAGCAGTACGAACAGGGGTCCCCTCAACGAGCAGTACTTC.

The CDR3 DNA reads TGTGCCAGCAGTTTATCGGTAGCGGGACTGGATACGCAGTATTTT. Its translation: CASSLSVAGLDTQYF. The chain links TRBV27 to TRBJ2-3, with TRBD2 matching over 8 bases. Trimming at V came to 0 bases and at J to 6 bases, leaving 5 bases not matched to a gene. Germline V gene data show CDR1 as MNHEY and CDR2 as SMNVEV (reference sequence). The CDR3 has 15 amino acids.

This chain joins TRBV28 and TRBJ2-1, with 8 bases aligning to TRBD2. This CDR3 is built from 14 residues. Germline CDR1 and CDR2: MDHEN and SYDVKM. J was trimmed by 4 bases and V by 7 bases; bases with no gene match: 6. The CDR3 DNA sequence: TGTGCCAGCACCTTAGCGGGGACATACAATGAGCAGTTCTTC. As protein: CASTLAGTYNEQFF. The full variable domain, in which reference TRBV28 and TRBJ2-1 provide the parts outside the CDR3, is DVKVTQSSRYLVKRTGEKVFLECVQDMDHENMFWYRQDPGLGLRLIYFSYDVKMKEKGDIPEGYSVSREKKERFSLILESASTNQTSMYLCASTLAGTYNEQFFGPGTRLTVL.

The chain is built from TRBV25-1 and TRBJ2-5, with D perhaps TRBD1 (6 bases). This CDR3 comprises 15 residues. Germline values: CDR1 MGHDK, CDR2 SYGVNS. V gave up 6 bases and J gave up 3 bases, with 17 bases separating them. As DNA, the CDR3 is TGTGCCAGCAGAAGCCGGGACACCTTAGAAGAGACCCAGTACTTC. Translation: CASRSRDTLEETQYF.

As concerns this clone: Additional DNA sequences in this sample encode the identical CDR3. The rearrangement links TRBV7-3 to TRBJ2-7, with 7 bases fitting TRBD1. This CDR3 comprises 13 residues. Trimming took 5 bases from V and 3 from J; bases not matched to a gene: 4. CDR1 is SGHTA, CDR2 FQGTGA, per germline. The CDR3 sequence: CASSPTGNYEQYF. The DNA for the CDR3 is TGTGCCAGCAGCCCGACAGGGAACTACGAGCAGTACTTC. Variable domain in full (rest from reference TRBV7-3 and TRBJ2-7): GAGVSQTPSNKVTEKGKYVELRCDPISGHTALYWYRQSLGQGPEFLIYFQGTGAADDSGLPNDRFFAVRPEGSVSTLKIQRTERGDSAVYLCASSPTGNYEQYFGPGTRLTVT.

The V call is TRBV9, the J call TRBJ2-3, with TRBD2 matching 7 bases. The CDR3 loop spans 16 amino acids. Looked up from germline, CDR1 is SGDLS and CDR2 is YYNGEE. The V segment lost 4 bases and the J segment 2 bases; nucleotides outside the gene matches: 10. The CDR3: CASSPHPSGYTDTQYF. DNA for the CDR3: TGTGCCAGCAGCCCCCATCCTAGCGGCTACACAGATACGCAGTATTTT.

CDR3 protein: CATSGREGRNEQFF. Here the CDR3 DNA reads TGTGCCACCAGTGGGCGGGAGGGCCGAAATGAGCAGTTCTTC. This chain connects TRBV15 to TRBJ2-1; TRBD2 agrees at 9 bases. V lost 6 bases, J lost 7 bases, and 7 bases stayed unmatched. The CDR3 totals 14 residues. Germline CDR1 and CDR2: LNHNV and YYDKDF (reference sequence).

The table lists this clone with a count of one. This chain joins TRBV29-1 and TRBJ1-1, with 10 positions matching TRBD1. The CDR3 is 13 residues long. Germline CDR1 is SQVTM and CDR2 is ANQGSEA. V shed 6 bases, J shed 7 bases, and the junction held 8 bases outside the gene matches. The CDR3 is CSVRDRGFIEAFF. CDR3 DNA sequence: TGCAGCGTCCGGGACAGGGGTTTTATTGAAGCTTTCTTT. The full variable domain, its missing parts supplied by reference TRBV29-1 and TRBJ1-1, is SAVISQKPSRDICQRGTSLTIQCQVDSQVTMMFWYRQQPGQSLTLIATANQGSEATYESGFVIDKFPISRPNLTFSTLTVSNMSPEDSSIYLCSVRDRGFIEAFFGQGTRLTVV.

The chain couples TRBV6-5 to TRBJ2-7; 7 bases are shared with TRBD2. CDR3 size: 14 residues. The V segment lost 6 bases and the J segment 3 bases; nucleotides outside the gene matches: 8. CDR1 and CDR2 (germline): MNHEY, SVGAGI. CDR3 sequence reads: CASRTLAAHYEQYF. CDR3 nucleotides: TGTGCCAGCAGAACCCTAGCGGCCCACTACGAGCAGTACTTC.

The CDR3 nucleotides read TGTGCCAGCAGCAAAGAGCATGACAGGAAGTTTACGCAGTATTTT. The encoded protein is CASSKEHDRKFTQYF. The chain uses TRBV28 and TRBJ2-3; D is possibly TRBD1 (6 bases). Per the germline V gene, CDR1 is MDHEN and CDR2 is SYDVKM. The V and J ends lost 6 bases and 8 bases respectively, with 21 bases between them. The CDR3 sequence is 15 residues long.

Only one count was recorded for this clone. Here the CDR3 DNA reads TGTGCCAGCTCACCGACTCTCCGGCGGAGGAGGGACTACGAGCAGTACTTC. Protein sequence: CASSPTLRRRRDYEQYF. The chain is built from TRBV18 and TRBJ2-7; a weak D match, TRBD2 (6 bases). With 3 bases removed from V and 3 bases from J, the gap between germline ends came to 21 bases. Germline V gene data show CDR1 as KGHSH and CDR2 as LQKENI. The CDR3 contains 17 residues.

This clone turned up a few times. Other DNA sequences from this sample encode an identical CDR3 as well. The rearrangement uses TRBV5-1 and TRBJ2-7; D gene unclear. The germline V and J ends were trimmed by 0 bases and 4 bases, with 2 bases remaining between them. The CDR3 loop spans 11 amino acids. Germline CDR1 reads SGHRS; CDR2 reads YFSETQ. The CDR3 region has the DNA TGCGCCAGCAGCTTGGGATACGAGCAGTACTTC. Translating it yields CASSLGYEQYF.

Concerning this clone itself: The sample holds other DNA sequences that translate to the same CDR3. This chain uses TRBV28 with TRBJ2-7; 7 bases line up with TRBD1. From germline, CDR1 is MDHEN and CDR2 SYDVKM. CDR3 length equals 13 residues. Unmatched junction bases numbered 4, after V lost 6 bases and J lost 2 bases. The CDR3 loop is CASSLDRAYEQYF. As DNA, the CDR3 is TGTGCCAGCAGCCTAGACAGGGCCTACGAGCAGTACTTC.

Turning to this clone: This sample also contains other DNA sequences that code for the same CDR3. The CDR3 sequence is CASSLTGAGANVLTF. The CDR3 DNA is TGTGCCAGCAGCTTAACAGGGGCTGGGGCCAACGTCCTGACTTTC. The chain couples TRBV5-4 to TRBJ2-6; 7 bases align to TRBD1. With V trimmed by 2 bases and J by 2 bases, 1 base remained unmatched. This CDR3 contains 15 residues. CDR1 and CDR2 from the germline V gene are SGHNT and YYREEE (reference sequence).

The chain links TRBV7-4 to TRBJ2-5; possible D gene TRBD2, 6 bases. Trimming cost V 5 bases and J 5 bases, with 15 bases left between them. The CDR3 is 14 residues long. Germline CDR1 is SGHVT and CDR2 is SQSDAQ. CDR3 in amino acids: CASSRGTGRETQYF. The CDR3 region has the DNA TGTGCCAGCAGCCGAGGGACGGGGAGGGAGACCCAGTACTTC.

The chain combines TRBV5-4 with TRBJ2-3, with 9 bases identical to TRBD2. V gave up 4 bases and J gave up 2 bases; unmatched junction bases: 11. The CDR3 is 17 residues long. Germline CDR1 is SGHNT and CDR2 is YYREEE (reference sequence). The CDR3 reads CASSLLPGLADTDTQYF. CDR3 nucleotide sequence: TGTGCCAGCAGCCTATTACCGGGACTAGCAGACACAGATACGCAGTATTTT.

The J gene is TRBJ2-1, the V gene TRBV11-2; D may match TRBD1 or TRBD2 (5 bases each). CDR3 length: 17 residues. V was pared by 1 base and J by 5 bases, with 18 bases between. Looked up from germline, CDR1 is SGHAT and CDR2 is FQNNGV. CDR3 DNA: TGTGCCAGCAGCTTAGGGAACGGACTGGGGCCCGACAATGAGCAGTTCTTC. Its protein product is CASSLGNGLGPDNEQFF.

The chain has TRBV7-2 and TRBJ2-3; TRBD2 matches at 8 bases. The V gene end was trimmed by 3 bases and the J gene end by 0 bases; junction bases not matched to a gene: 14. The CDR3 loop spans 19 amino acids. Per the germline V gene, CDR1 is SGHTA and CDR2 is FQGNSA. The DNA for the CDR3 is TGTGCCAGCAGCTTCCGGGTTTGGCGGGAGGATCGGAGCACAGATACGCAGTATTTT. It yields the protein CASSFRVWREDRSTDTQYF.

This chain connects TRBV28 to TRBJ2-7; 10 nucleotides align to TRBD1. Germline V gene data show CDR1 as MDHEN and CDR2 as SYDVKM. The CDR3 contains 19 residues. Trimming at V came to 4 bases and at J to 2 bases, leaving 17 bases not matched to a gene. The CDR3 nucleotides read TGTGCCAGCAGTTCGGTTCTCGTCGACAGGGGGCAGAATACCTACGAGCAGTACTTC. It codes for CASSSVLVDRGQNTYEQYF. Using reference TRBV28 and TRBJ2-7 for the parts outside the CDR3, the full variable domain is DVKVTQSSRYLVKRTGEKVFLECVQDMDHENMFWYRQDPGLGLRLIYFSYDVKMKEKGDIPEGYSVSREKKERFSLILESASTNQTSMYLCASSSVLVDRGQNTYEQYFGPGTRLTVT.

This chain uses TRBV28 with TRBJ1-1; D is possibly TRBD1 (6 bases). Trimming removed 3 bases at V and 5 bases at J, with 13 bases between. The germline V gene has CDR1 MDHEN and CDR2 SYDVKM. The CDR3 has 14 residues. The CDR3 DNA reads as TGTGCCAGCAGTTTTCGCAGGGGCTGGACTGAAGCTTTCTTT. Its protein product is CASSFRRGWTEAFF.

The chain joins TRBV19 to TRBJ1-1; D ambiguous. The CDR3 is made up of 13 amino acids. Trimming removed 9 bases at V and 0 bases at J, with 11 bases between. Per the germline V gene, CDR1 is LNHDA and CDR2 is SQIVND (reference sequence). As DNA, the CDR3 is TGTGCCAGCAGCCCGTTGATGAACACTGAAGCTTTCTTT. As protein: CASSPLMNTEAFF.

The chain combines TRBV6-5 with TRBJ2-7; tentatively, D is TRBD2 (5 bases). V dropped 6 bases and J dropped 3 bases, with 9 bases sitting between them. The CDR3 contains 12 residues. Germline loops: CDR1 MNHEY, CDR2 SVGAGI. The CDR3 sequence: CASSARDYEQYF. CDR3 sequence (DNA): TGTGCCAGCAGCGCCCGGGACTACGAGCAGTACTTC.

V gene TRBV19 combines with J gene TRBJ1-5; D remains unclear. Deletions cut 3 bases from V and 7 bases from J, with 10 bases between. Germline V CDR1 and CDR2: LNHDA, SQIVND (reference sequence). This CDR3 spans 13 amino acids. CDR3 in amino acids: CASSIISGQPQHF. DNA of the CDR3: TGTGCCAGTAGTATCATCTCCGGGCAGCCCCAGCATTTT.

The chain couples TRBV5-4 to TRBJ1-1, with unresolved D. The V gene's germline CDR1 is SGHNT and CDR2 YYREEE (reference sequence). Trimming took 0 bases from V and 3 from J, leaving 9 bases between them. The CDR3 runs 14 residues. Here the CDR3 DNA reads TGTGCCAGCAGCTTGGGGGGTGTAGACACTGAAGCTTTCTTT. Translated, it gives CASSLGGVDTEAFF.

This clone occurred a few times. The chain is built from TRBV6-5 and TRBJ2-4; D gene unclear. The germline V gene has CDR1 MNHEY and CDR2 SVGAGI. V lost 4 bases, J lost 8 bases, and 9 bases lay in between. CDR3 length: 12 residues. DNA of the CDR3: TGTGCCAGCAGTTCGGAGACTGACATTCAGTACTTC. Its protein is CASSSETDIQYF.

The chain links TRBV27 to TRBJ2-7, with 7 bases matching TRBD1. The CDR3 is 16 residues long. Looked up from germline, CDR1 is MNHEY and CDR2 is SMNVEV (reference sequence). The trim removed 2 bases at V and 6 bases at J, leaving 13 bases unmatched. The CDR3 sequence is CASSLKGARFLGEQYF. For the CDR3, the DNA is TGTGCCAGCAGTTTAAAGGGGGCGCGGTTTCTCGGCGAGCAGTACTTC.

This chain joins TRBV29-1 and TRBJ2-5, with 8 nucleotides matching TRBD2. The V and J ends lost 1 base and 0 bases, in that order; junction bases with no gene match: 7. This CDR3 comprises 16 residues. CDR1 is SQVTM and CDR2 is ANQGSEA in the germline V gene. CDR3 amino acids: CSVEVPTSAYQETQYF. DNA of the CDR3: TGCAGCGTTGAAGTACCGACTAGCGCGTACCAAGAGACCCAGTACTTC.